One sample yielded the 10 T cell receptor beta chains listed below, sequenced in a study of CD8+ T cells in alopecia areata. Reverse transcribed after extraction, RNA yielded cDNA as the sequencing template. TCRdb keeps only in-frame clones here, not all; method: immunoSEQ multiplex PCR. Here the sample spans under 350,000 clones, 55% to 70% being singletons. Documented treatment: oral pan-JAK inhibitor, 5-10 mg twice daily. Material: CD4+ T cells sorted from blood, obtained at week 24, from a patient treated with tofacitinib. All receptors derive from a human donor with alopecia areata.

The chain has TRBV30 and TRBJ1-4; D is ambiguous. The ends were cut back, 4 bases at V and 0 bases at J, with 6 bases in the middle. The CDR3 has 13 residues. Germline lookup yields CDR1 GTSNPN and CDR2 SVGIG (reference sequence). The CDR3 protein is CAWTWTTNEKLFF. CDR3 DNA sequence: TGTGCCTGGACGTGGACAACTAATGAAAAACTGTTTTTT.

This clone turned up a few times. The sample has other DNA sequences that encode this CDR3 too. CDR3 in amino acids: CASSGTSGGYNEQFF. In DNA form, the CDR3 reads TGTGCCAGCAGCGGGACTAGCGGGGGTTACAATGAGCAGTTCTTC. The chain has TRBV9 and TRBJ2-1; 13 bases match TRBD2. The V segment lost 3 bases and the J segment 4 bases; nucleotides outside the gene matches: 1. Per germline, CDR1 SGDLS and CDR2 YYNGEE. The CDR3 length is 15 residues.

V usage is TRBV4-2 and J usage is TRBJ2-5; D perhaps matches TRBD2 (5 bases). CDR1 is LGHNA, CDR2 YNFKEQ, per germline. CDR3 length equals 16 residues. The V and J ends lost 0 bases and 5 bases respectively, with 16 bases between them. CDR3 coding DNA: TGTGCCAGCAGCCAAGATCGGGGTCGAGCTCAGGAGACCCAGTACTTC. Protein sequence: CASSQDRGRAQETQYF.

This clone was seen only a few times. The chain carries TRBV7-9 and TRBJ1-3, with D unclear. The length of the CDR3 is 14 residues. Germline values: CDR1 SEHNR, CDR2 FQNEAQ (reference sequence). Trimming shortened V by 0 bases and J by 0 bases, and 3 bases separated the two germline ends. The CDR3 reads CASSLASSGNTIYF. CDR3 in DNA: TGTGCCAGCAGCTTAGCAAGCTCTGGAAACACCATATATTTT.

The genes are TRBV29-1 and TRBJ1-5; D is perhaps TRBD1 (6 bases). There are 13 residues in the CDR3. Germline CDR1 reads SQVTM; CDR2 reads ANQGSEA. V lost 6 bases to trimming and J lost 0 bases, with 9 bases between them. The CDR3 here is CSVTGTSNQPQHF. The CDR3 nucleotides are TGCAGCGTCACAGGGACTAGCAATCAGCCCCAGCATTTT.

This chain links TRBV2 with TRBJ1-1; 7 bases fit TRBD1. The CDR3 length is 14 residues. Germline assignment: CDR1 SNHLY and CDR2 FYNNEI. V was clipped by 4 bases and J by 5 bases; unmatched bases: 7. Here the CDR3 DNA reads TGTGCCAGCAGTGTTGACAGGGTAGGAACTGAAGCTTTCTTT. Translation: CASSVDRVGTEAFF.

J is TRBJ2-7 and V is TRBV4-3; 7 bases are shared with TRBD2. The CDR3 runs to 16 residues. J lost 2 bases, V lost 1 base, and 8 bases had no gene match. The germline V gene has CDR1 LGHNA and CDR2 YSLEER. The CDR3 region is CASSQGLSGNPYEQYF. CDR3 nucleotide sequence: TGCGCCAGCAGCCAAGGTTTAAGCGGGAATCCCTACGAGCAGTACTTC.

This clone has only a few counts. The genes are TRBV6-5 and TRBJ1-6; possible D gene TRBD1, 6 bases. There are 14 residues in the CDR3. Germline V gene lookup returns CDR1 MNHEY and CDR2 SVGAGI. The V end was cut by 6 bases, the J end by 5 bases, with 11 bases between. CDR3 sequence: CASRHRENNSPLHF. The CDR3 coding sequence is TGTGCCAGCAGGCACAGGGAAAATAATTCACCCCTCCACTTT.

The J gene is TRBJ1-2, the V gene TRBV7-2, with 7 nucleotides matching TRBD1. CDR1 and CDR2 (germline): SGHTA, FQGNSA. V was clipped by 0 bases and J by 4 bases; unmatched bases: 11. The CDR3 spans 17 residues. The CDR3 nucleotides read TGTGCCAGCAGCTTAGCGCTGGCCACAGGGGAGGGCTATGGCTACACCTTC. Amino acids: CASSLALATGEGYGYTF.

This clone was seen a few times. An end of the junction does not agree with germline; a read error may underlie this. The chain joins TRBV11-2 to TRBJ2-1; 7 bases agree with TRBD1. This CDR3 contains 11 residues. CDR1 and CDR2 (germline): SGHAT, FQNNGV. The CDR3 region is CASSSGTVPVF. Written as DNA, the CDR3 is TGTGCCAGCAGCTCGGGGACAGTACCGGTCTTC.